This TCR beta chain was documented in a study of shared clonotypes between healthy human individuals. In the study overall: CD4 naive cells filled three plates per donor, CD4 memory three, CD8 naive two and CD8 memory one. Study-level results: For naive CD4 cells, roughly 5.5% of clonotypes were shared across a handful of donors.

Researchers partitioned CD4+ cells into CD45RA+ naive and CD45RA-negative memory subsets. Several immunoSEQ plates held equal portions of the genomic DNA taken from each subset. Produced via immunoSEQ multiplex PCR; TCRdb's table is partial and in-frame only. The sample shows roughly 2.2 million clones, about 90% of them seen only once. The V end lost 1 base, the J end lost 3 bases, and 9 bases lay between the germline ends. This CDR3 contains 14 residues. Germline loops: CDR1 ENHRY, CDR2 SYGVKD. On this clone: Its antigen is not identified.

The chain joins TRBV10-3 to TRBJ1-2; D is perhaps TRBD1 (5 bases). This clonotype was sampled from a man aged 18 to 35 in good health. Some clones in this sample may be carry-over from other donors' samples. The sample consisted of naive CD4+ T cells from PBMCs. The subset was: CD45RA+ positively selected. The chain's CDR3 is CAISEWGSDYGYTF. The CDR3, as DNA: TGTGCCATCAGTGAGTGGGGGTCTGACTATGGCTACACCTTC.